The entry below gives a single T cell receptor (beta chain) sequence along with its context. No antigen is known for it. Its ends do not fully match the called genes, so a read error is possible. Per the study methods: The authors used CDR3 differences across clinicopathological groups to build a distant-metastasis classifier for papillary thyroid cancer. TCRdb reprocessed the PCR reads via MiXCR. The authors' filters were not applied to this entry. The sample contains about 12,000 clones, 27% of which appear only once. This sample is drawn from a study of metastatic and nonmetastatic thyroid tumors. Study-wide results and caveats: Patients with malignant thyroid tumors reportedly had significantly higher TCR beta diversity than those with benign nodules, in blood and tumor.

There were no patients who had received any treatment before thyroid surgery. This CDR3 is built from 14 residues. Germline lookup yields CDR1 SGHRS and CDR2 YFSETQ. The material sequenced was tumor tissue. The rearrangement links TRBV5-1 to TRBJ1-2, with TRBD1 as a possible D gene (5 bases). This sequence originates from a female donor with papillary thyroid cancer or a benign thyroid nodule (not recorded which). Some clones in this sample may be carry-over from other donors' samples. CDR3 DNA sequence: TGCGCCAGCAGCTTGGATACGGGGGTAAATTCGAACAACTTC. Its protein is CASSLDTGVNSNNF.